The rows below give T cell receptor beta chains drawn from one sample of a study of shared clonotypes between healthy human individuals. Here immunoSEQ multiplex PCR was the method, and the copy in TCRdb shows in-frame clones only, minus some. The sample includes a few million clones, just over 90% of them seen just once. The sample comprised naive CD4+ T cells from PBMCs. These TCRs come from a man between 18 and 35 years old in good health. Some clones in this sample may be carry-over from other donors' samples. CDR3s include the opening cysteine and the closing phenylalanine or tryptophan. A D gene is named only where the DNA matches it firmly. Clone size is given for some rows only: seen once, a few or many times, or a class if the clone is expanded.

J | size | V | D | DNA | CDR3
TRBJ2-7 | NA | TRBV30 | TRBD2 | TGTGCCTGGATCCCGGCGGGAGTAGATGAGCAGTACTTC | CAWIPAGVDEQYF
TRBJ2-2 | once | TRBV5-1 | TRBD1 | TGCGCCAGCAGCTTGGAGGGGGCACGGCTGTTTTTT | CASSLEGARLFF
TRBJ1-5 | NA | TRBV4-1 | TRBD1 | TGCGCCAGCAGCCACAACTTGGTTGGACAGGGGCATCAGCCCCAGCATTTT | CASSHNLVGQGHQPQHF
TRBJ2-2 | NA | TRBV10-2 | NA | TGCGCCAGCAGTGCTTCTAGGGTGAACACCGGGGAGCTGTTTTTT | CASSASRVNTGELFF
TRBJ1-1 | NA | TRBV12-5 | NA | TGTGCTAGTGGTTTGGAGACAAGCACTGAAGCTTTCTTT | CASGLETSTEAFF
TRBJ2-7 | NA | TRBV7-2 | TRBD2 | TGTGCCAGCAGCTTAGAAAGAGCGGGATTCTACGAGCAGTACTTC | CASSLERAGFYEQYF
TRBJ1-2 | NA | TRBV5-1 | NA | TGCGCCAGCAGCTTGGATCCTCCGGGCACAGCTAACTATGGCTACACCTTC | CASSLDPPGTANYGYTF
TRBJ2-7 | NA | TRBV5-8 | TRBD1 | TGTGCCAGCAGCTATGCCGGGACAGGCTCCTACGAGCAGTACTTC | CASSYAGTGSYEQYF
TRBJ1-4 | NA | TRBV5-6 | NA | TGTGCCAGCAGCTTGGGCAGGGCGAGGGCGGGTAATGAAAAACTGTTTTTT | CASSLGRARAGNEKLFF
TRBJ2-7 | NA | TRBV9 | NA | TGTGCCAGCAGCGGGGGGCAGGGCAGCTCCTACGAGCAGTACTTC | CASSGGQGSSYEQYF
TRBJ1-5 | once | TRBV5-6 | TRBD1 | TGTGCCAGCAGCTTCAGGGGGCGAAATCAGCCCCAGCATTTT | CASSFRGRNQPQHF
TRBJ1-4 | NA | TRBV5-6 | TRBD1 | TGTGCCAGCAGCTTGAAACAGGGGGTAGCTAATGAAAAACTGTTTTTT | CASSLKQGVANEKLFF
TRBJ2-1 | NA | TRBV6-6 | NA | TGTGCCAGCAGTGCCCCGGGGTCCAATGAGCAGTTCTTC | CASSAPGSNEQFF
TRBJ1-2 | few | TRBV5-4 | NA | TGTGCCAGCAGCTTAGGGGGTTCTAACTATGGCTACACCTTC | CASSLGGSNYGYTF
TRBJ2-1 | once | TRBV28 | TRBD1 | TGTGCCAGCAGGGTAGGGGGACAGGTTTACAATGAGCAGTTCTTC | CASRVGGQVYNEQFF
TRBJ2-7 | NA | TRBV4-3 | TRBD2 | TGCGCCAGCAGCCAAGAATATCATGGGACTAGCGGGGGATACTTCTACGAGCAGTACTTC | CASSQEYHGTSGGYFYEQYF
TRBJ2-7 | NA | TRBV7-9 | NA | TGTGCCAGCAGCCAACCCTTTCTACCGGGACTCGGTCTCTACGAGCAGTACTTC | CASSQPFLPGLGLYEQYF
TRBJ2-2 | few | TRBV9 | NA | TGTGCCAGCAGCGTACAGACGAACACCGGGGAGCTGTTTTTT | CASSVQTNTGELFF
TRBJ1-3 | NA | TRBV9 | TRBD1 | TGTGCCAGCAGCGCTGCCTGGACAGGGCGAAACACCATATATTTT | CASSAAWTGRNTIYF
TRBJ2-2 | NA | TRBV28 | NA | TGTGCCAGCATGGCTGAGGTTACCGGGGAGCTGTTTTTT | CASMAEVTGELFF
TRBJ2-1 | NA | TRBV14 | NA | TGTGCCAGCAGCCTGGTCCTAGTTCCATACAATGAGCAGTTCTTC | CASSLVLVPYNEQFF
TRBJ2-2 | NA | TRBV7-8 | NA | TGTGCCAGCAGCCTCGTCGGGGAGCTGTTTTTT | CASSLVGELFF
TRBJ2-7 | NA | TRBV29-1 | NA | TGCAGCGTTGATCGGGATAACTCCTACGAGCAGTACTTC | CSVDRDNSYEQYF
TRBJ2-1 | NA | TRBV15 | TRBD2 | TGTGCCACCAGCAGAGATTCTGGGACTAGCGGGTACTACTACAATGAGCAGTTCTTC | CATSRDSGTSGYYYNEQFF
TRBJ1-5 | NA | TRBV28 | NA | TGTGCCAGCAGTTTAAAGGTGACGAATCAGCCCCAGCATTTT | CASSLKVTNQPQHF
TRBJ2-1 | once | TRBV6-5 | NA | TGTGCCAGCAGTTACGAGGTTGGGAGGGAGCAGTTCTTC | CASSYEVGREQFF
TRBJ2-3 | NA | TRBV30 | NA | TGTGCCTGGAGTCCGGCCAGCGTTGGGGATACGCAGTATTTT | CAWSPASVGDTQYF
TRBJ2-5 | NA | TRBV19 | TRBD1 | TGTGCCAGTAGTTCCTTAAGGACAGGGAGAGAGACCCAGTACTTC | CASSSLRTGRETQYF
TRBJ2-1 | NA | TRBV4-1 | TRBD2 | TGCGCCAGCAGCCTAGGGACTACTCAATACAATGAGCAGTTCTTC | CASSLGTTQYNEQFF